This TCR beta chain stems from a study of cytomegalovirus exposure and HLA in healthy donors. Points from the study as a whole: V segments that were indistinguishable, TRBV6-2 and TRBV6-3 among them, were omitted from analysis. A further, later analysis showed that HLA-associated TCR beta chains (compared with equally common others) were more clonally expanded. A list of approximately 160 TCR beta chains associated with cytomegalovirus was given.

Comment on this clone: Its antigen remains unidentified.

CDR3 length equals 15 residues. The germline V gene encodes CDR1 MNHEY and CDR2 SMNVEV (reference sequence). V trimming: 3 bases; J trimming: 3 bases; junction bases outside the gene matches: 3. Amplification used 60 Vbeta primers and 13 Jbeta primers. Method: immunoSEQ multiplex PCR; TCRdb's copy keeps in-frame clones and lacks some. Here the sample spans approximately 170,000 clones, roughly 79% being singletons. The chain is built from TRBV27 and TRBJ2-3; TRBD1 matches 10 bases. Sequencing was done on a sample of PBMCs. This clonotype originated in a man aged 40-49 years in good health and CMV-seronegative. The CDR3 coding sequence is TGTGCCAGCAGTTTCGGGACAGGGGATACAGATACGCAGTATTTT. It codes for CASSFGTGDTDTQYF.